The rows below give T cell receptor beta chains drawn from one sample of a study of T cell repertoires in cytomegalovirus infection. TCRdb re-called the reads through MiXCR, storing one row per CDR3 protein. Of around 270,000 distinct CDR3 sequences in the sample, roughly 9% were seen once. The sample comprised PBMCs. The receptors come from a human donor in good health (CMV status not recorded). Some clones in this sample may be carry-over from other donors' samples. CDR3s include the opening cysteine and the closing phenylalanine or tryptophan. The D gene is left open where the match is weak. Clone size appears in some rows only: once, few, many, or a class for an expanded clone.

v_gene	j_gene	abundance	d_gene	CDR3nt	CDR3aa
TRBV7-2	TRBJ1-2	many	-	TGTGCCAGCAGCTCGTACCTAGCAGCGGGCTACACCTTC	CASSSYLAAGYTF
TRBV13	TRBJ1-3	-	-	TGTGCCAGCAGCTTAGGCACAGGCCCTTCTGGAAACACCATATATTTT	CASSLGTGPSGNTIYF
TRBV6-2/TRBV6-3	TRBJ1-2	few	-	TGTGCCAGCTCCTCCTCCGGGACACCCTATGGCTACACCTTC	CASSSSGTPYGYTF
TRBV6-2/TRBV6-3	TRBJ1-5	few	-	TGTGCCAGCGGGAGAGATCGACAGCCCCAGCATTTT	CASGRDRQPQHF
TRBV6-8	TRBJ2-7	many	-	TGTGCCAGCAGTTACTGGTTTAGCGACGAGCAGTACTTC	CASSYWFSDEQYF
TRBV5-6	TRBJ1-2	many	TRBD1	TGTGCCAGCACCACCCTGCATGAAACAGGGGCTAACTATGGCTACACCTTC	CASTTLHETGANYGYTF
TRBV12-3/TRBV12-4	TRBJ1-1	-	TRBD1	TGTGCCAGCATTGTTGGGACAGGGTTTGGTACTGAAGCTTTCTTT	CASIVGTGFGTEAFF
TRBV13	TRBJ2-6	few	-	TGTGCCAGCCGAGGAGACTCTGGGGCCAACGTCCTGACTTTC	CASRGDSGANVLTF
TRBV6-2/TRBV6-3	TRBJ2-7	many	-	TGTGCCAGCAGTCCCGTCAACAGCCTCTCCTACGAGCAGTACTTC	CASSPVNSLSYEQYF
TRBV7-2	TRBJ2-7	many	-	TGTGCCAGCAGCTTAGGGCCCGGGAACTCCTACGAGCAGTACTTC	CASSLGPGNSYEQYF
TRBV12-3/TRBV12-4	TRBJ1-4	few	-	TGTGCCAGCAGTTTAGACCAGGTTGAAAAACTGTTTTTT	CASSLDQVEKLFF
TRBV28	TRBJ1-2	many	-	TGTGCCAGCAGTCACACCTATGGCTACACCTTC	CASSHTYGYTF
TRBV6-6	TRBJ2-7	many	-	TGTGCCAGCAGTTACTCAGGACCCTCTTACGAGCAGTACTTC	CASSYSGPSYEQYF
TRBV7-2	TRBJ1-5	many	-	TGTGCCAGCAGGGTAGGAGACAATCAGCCCCAGCATTTT	CASRVGDNQPQHF
TRBV7-2	TRBJ1-2	many	-	TGTGCCAGCAGCTTAGACGACTATGGCTACACCTTC	CASSLDDYGYTF
TRBV7-2	TRBJ2-1	few	-	TGTGCCAGCAGCAGCTATAACAATGAGCAGTTCTTC	CASSSYNNEQFF
TRBV12-3/TRBV12-4	TRBJ1-3	many	-	TGTGCCAGCAGTTTACTACAGACCTCTGGAAACACCATATATTTT	CASSLLQTSGNTIYF
TRBV20-1	TRBJ2-5	-	-	TGCAGTGCTAGCGGGAGTAGGGAGACCCAGTACTTC	CSASGSRETQYF
TRBV12-3/TRBV12-4	TRBJ2-4	many	-	TGTGCCAGCAGTTTAAACAGTCTAGCCAAAAACATTCAGTACTTC	CASSLNSLAKNIQYF
TRBV12-3/TRBV12-4	TRBJ1-1	-	-	TGTGCCAGCAGCCCATGGGGGGGCGGCACTGAAGCTTTCTTT	CASSPWGGGTEAFF
TRBV5-1	TRBJ2-6	many	-	TGCGCCAGCAGCTTGGGGTCTGGGGCCAACGTCCTGACTTTC	CASSLGSGANVLTF
TRBV20-1	TRBJ1-1	many	-	TGCAGTGCTAGAGGGGGCACTGAAGCTTTCTTT	CSARGGTEAFF
TRBV5-4	TRBJ2-2	-	TRBD2	TGTGCCAGCAGCTTAGTGGGGGGGTACAACGGGGAGCTGTTTTTT	CASSLVGGYNGELFF
TRBV7-2	TRBJ1-5	many	-	TGTGCCAGCAGCTTCCAGGGTGCTAGCAATCAGCCCCAGCATTTT	CASSFQGASNQPQHF
TRBV7-9	TRBJ2-1	-	-	TGTGCCAGCAGCCCCGGGGACAAGAGCTCCTACAATGAGCAGTTCTTC	CASSPGDKSSYNEQFF
TRBV2	TRBJ2-5	-	-	TGTGCCAGCCGGGACGCCGGCCAAGAGACCCAGTACTTC	CASRDAGQETQYF
TRBV5-1	TRBJ1-2	few	TRBD1	TGCGCCAGCAGCACCGGACAGGGGGTAGAAGGCTACACCTTC	CASSTGQGVEGYTF
TRBV28	TRBJ2-5	many	-	TGTGCCATAATGGACACCAAAGAGACCCAGTACTTC	CAIMDTKETQYF
TRBV19	TRBJ2-2	-	TRBD2	TGTGCCAGTAGTGGGACTAGCTGGACCGGGGAGCTGTTTTTT	CASSGTSWTGELFF
TRBV11-2	TRBJ2-7	-	TRBD2	TGTGCCAGCAGCTCTCGACTAGCGGGAGGGAACTACGAGCAGTACTTC	CASSSRLAGGNYEQYF
TRBV19	TRBJ1-2	few	-	TGTGCCAGTAGCCCGAGACAGGTAGCCTATGGCTACACCTTC	CASSPRQVAYGYTF
TRBV6-6	TRBJ1-6	-	-	TGTGCCAGCAGTTACCAGGGAGTACGGAATTCACCCCTCCACTTT	CASSYQGVRNSPLHF
TRBV14	TRBJ1-3	few	-	TGTGCCAGCAGCCAAGGGAAGGGAAACACCATATATTTT	CASSQGKGNTIYF
TRBV7-2	TRBJ1-4	many	-	TGTGCCAGCAGCCCCCTCGGGGGGGCTAATGAAAAACTGTTTTTT	CASSPLGGANEKLFF
TRBV6-1	TRBJ2-1	-	-	TGTGCCAGCAGTGAACACCGCGTTAAGTTCTTC	CASSEHRVKFF
TRBV18	TRBJ1-5	-	TRBD1	TGTGCCAGCTCACCATGGGCAGGGACAGAGCCCCAGCATTTT	CASSPWAGTEPQHF
TRBV12-5	TRBJ2-3	-	-	TGTGCTAGTGGTTTGTGGGGCAGGGGTACAGATACGCAGTATTTT	CASGLWGRGTDTQYF
TRBV13	TRBJ1-2	few	TRBD1	TGTGCCAGCCGAATGACAGGGATAGCCTATGGCTACACCTTC	CASRMTGIAYGYTF
TRBV12-3/TRBV12-4	TRBJ2-7	many	TRBD1	TGTGCCAGCAGTTTCCCCCGACAGGGTTTCTACGAGCAGTACTTC	CASSFPRQGFYEQYF
TRBV12-3/TRBV12-4	TRBJ1-5	few	TRBD1	TGTGCCAGCAGTTTTGGGACAGGGGGCTTGAGTCAGCCCCAGCATTTT	CASSFGTGGLSQPQHF
TRBV4-1	TRBJ2-7	-	TRBD2	TGCGCCAGCAGCCCTAGGGAGGGGAGCTACGAGCAGTACTTC	CASSPREGSYEQYF
TRBV28	TRBJ1-4	many	-	TGTGCCAGCGGAAGGGCTAATGAAAAACTGTTTTTT	CASGRANEKLFF
TRBV19	TRBJ1-5	many	-	TGTGCCAGTACGGGGGTAAGAGGGGGATCGGGTCAGCCCCAGCATTTT	CASTGVRGGSGQPQHF
TRBV28	TRBJ2-6	many	TRBD1	TGTGCCAGCGCGTCGAGGGGGCCTGGGGCCAACGTCCTGACTTTC	CASASRGPGANVLTF
TRBV4-2	TRBJ1-1	many	-	TGTGCCAGCAGCCAAGACCGGCAGAACACTGAAGCTTTCTTT	CASSQDRQNTEAFF
TRBV28	TRBJ2-1	-	-	TGTGCCAGCAGAACAGGGTCGATGGCCAATGAGCAGTTCTTC	CASRTGSMANEQFF
TRBV7-2	TRBJ1-5	many	-	TGTGCCAGCAGCATGACAGGTGCCACACGGCTGAGCAATCAGCCCCAGCATTTT	CASSMTGATRLSNQPQHF
TRBV7-2	TRBJ2-5	many	TRBD2	TGTGCCAGCAGCCATAGCGGGGGGGCCGGAAAGACCCAGTACTTC	CASSHSGGAGKTQYF
TRBV28	TRBJ2-1	many	TRBD1	TGTGCCAGCAGTCCACGGACAGGGGAAGGGAATGAGCAGTTCTTC	CASSPRTGEGNEQFF
TRBV30	TRBJ2-5	many	-	TGTGCCTGGAGGGGACAAGAGACCCAGTACTTC	CAWRGQETQYF
TRBV12-3/TRBV12-4	TRBJ1-2	-	-	TGTGCCAGCACCCAGAGAGCTAACTATGGCTACACCTTC	CASTQRANYGYTF
TRBV28	TRBJ1-2	few	-	TGTGCCAGCATTCGGGGGGCAGGGGCTAACTATGGCTACACCTTC	CASIRGAGANYGYTF
TRBV7-2	TRBJ2-3	many	-	TGTGCCAGCAGCTTAGGGTGGGCCCGAGATACGCAGTATTTT	CASSLGWARDTQYF
TRBV2	TRBJ2-7	many	TRBD1	TGTGCCAGCAGTGAAGACAGGGGGCTCTACGAGCAGTACTTC	CASSEDRGLYEQYF
TRBV29-1	TRBJ1-1	-	-	TGCAGCGTTGCCGTCCGGGGCGGAGGTACTGAAGCTTTCTTT	CSVAVRGGGTEAFF
TRBV7-2	TRBJ1-1	many	-	TGTGCCAGCAGCTTTTTGGGGGTTCAGGTGAACACTGAAGCTTTCTTT	CASSFLGVQVNTEAFF
TRBV11-2	TRBJ2-1	few	-	TGTGCCAGCAGCGCCCAGCGGGGGACAGGGACCTACAATGAGCAGTTCTTC	CASSAQRGTGTYNEQFF
TRBV7-2	TRBJ2-7	many	TRBD2	TGTGCCAGCAGCCCCCGACTAGCGGGCGCGCAGTACTTC	CASSPRLAGAQYF
TRBV27	TRBJ1-2	many	-	TGTGCCAGCAGTCTACGCCCGGGGCCAGCTAACTATGGCTACACCTTC	CASSLRPGPANYGYTF
TRBV7-8	TRBJ2-7	many	TRBD2	TGTGCCAGCAGCTTAAGGCATCGGGGAGGGGCCGTTGTTTCCTACGAGCAGTACTTC	CASSLRHRGGAVVSYEQYF